This T cell receptor (beta chain) was identified during a study of control samples from healthy donors and cancer patients. Produced via immunoSEQ multiplex PCR; TCRdb's table is partial and in-frame only. The sample comprises about 92,000 clones, approximately 82% of which are singletons, and around 10% rests with the top ten. The source material was blood. The receptor was derived from a woman aged 55-70 years in good health.

The CDR3 DNA follows: TGCAGTGCTAGTGCTCAGGGGGCTAACACCGGGGAGCTGTTTTTT. Its protein is CSASAQGANTGELFF. The chain uses TRBV20-1 and TRBJ2-2; 8 bases align to TRBD1. The CDR3 loop spans 15 amino acids. Germline V gives CDR1 DFQATT, CDR2 SNEGSKA (reference sequence). With 3 bases clipped from V and 2 bases from J, the junction kept 5 bases outside the gene matches.